The 26 T cell receptor beta chains listed next were all sequenced from one sample in a study of CD8 T cells in Susac syndrome. The RNA input was about 0.5 to 1 ug, and it was reverse transcribed with random hexamers. From the immunoSEQ multiplex PCR reads, TCRdb called clonotypes with MiXCR, one entry per CDR3 protein. Of under 95,000 distinct CDR3 sequences listed, roughly 94% are singletons. The sample consisted of CD4+ T cells from PBMCs. All receptors derive from a human donor with Susac syndrome.

This clonotype showed up just once. The CDR3 here is CASSDPPARSSYEQYF. CDR3 DNA: TGTGCCAGCAGTGACCCACCGGCTAGGAGCTCCTACGAGCAGTACTTC. The chain uses TRBV2 and TRBJ2-7; D not certain. Germline loops: CDR1 SNHLY, CDR2 FYNNEI. The length of the CDR3 is 16 residues. The V end was cut by 3 bases, the J end by 0 bases, with 15 bases between.

The CDR3 sequence: CASSQVDREGEKLFF. As DNA, the CDR3 is TGCGCCAGCAGCCAAGTTGACAGGGAGGGTGAAAAACTGTTTTTT. The chain carries TRBV4-1 and TRBJ1-4, with 7 bases lining up with TRBD1. Germline assignment: CDR1 MGHRA and CDR2 YSYEKL. The V and J ends lost 1 base and 7 bases, in that order; junction bases with no gene match: 6. The CDR3 contains 15 residues.

The chain combines TRBV12-3 or TRBV12-4 with TRBJ2-1; TRBD2 is a possible D gene (6 bases). Trimming shortened V by 2 bases and J by 3 bases, and 11 bases separated the two germline ends. This CDR3 spans 15 amino acids. The CDR3 spells CASSLLRGIYNEQFF. CDR3 bases: TGTGCCAGCAGTTTATTGCGGGGTATCTACAATGAGCAGTTCTTC.

The chain joins TRBV12-3 or TRBV12-4 to TRBJ2-1; D perhaps matches TRBD2 (6 bases). The CDR3 has 15 amino acids. Trimming cost V 3 bases and J 9 bases, with 18 bases left between them. The CDR3 loop is CASSFGSALIGEQFF. The CDR3 DNA sequence: TGTGCCAGCAGTTTCGGGAGTGCACTCATTGGTGAGCAGTTCTTC.

The V call is TRBV3-1, the J call TRBJ1-5; D gene uncertain. Trimming cost V 6 bases and J 7 bases, with 13 bases left between them. This CDR3 has 13 residues. Germline lookup yields CDR1 LGHDT and CDR2 YNNKEL (reference sequence). CDR3 region: CASSPADGQPQHF. CDR3 sequence (DNA): TGTGCCAGCAGTCCCGCTGACGGGCAGCCCCAGCATTTT.

The chain joins TRBV20-1 to TRBJ1-2, with 9 nucleotides matching TRBD1. Germline trimming cut 5 bases from V and 8 bases from J; bases unmatched to any gene: 6. Germline lookup yields CDR1 DFQATT and CDR2 SNEGSKA (reference sequence). This CDR3 has 12 amino acids. CDR3 sequence (DNA): TGCAGTGCTTACAGGGGGCGCGGGGGCTACACCTTC. It yields the protein CSAYRGRGGYTF.

This clonotype showed up just a few times. This sequence joins TRBV18 and TRBJ2-1; D is unresolved. The germline V and J ends were trimmed by 3 bases and 5 bases, with 8 bases remaining between them. Germline CDR1 reads KGHSH; CDR2 reads LQKENI. The CDR3 has 13 amino acids. CDR3 amino acids: CASSPNPDNEQFF. For the CDR3, the DNA is TGTGCCAGCTCACCTAATCCGGACAATGAGCAGTTCTTC.

The chain carries TRBV7-6 and TRBJ2-5; D gene unclear. The length of the CDR3 is 14 residues. Trimming pared 1 base from V and 1 base from J, leaving 7 bases between. Germline CDR1 reads SGHVS; CDR2 reads FNYEAQ. The CDR3 loop is CASSLVGRQETQYF. CDR3 nucleotides: TGTGCCAGCAGCTTAGTCGGCCGCCAAGAGACCCAGTACTTC.

This chain joins TRBV27 and TRBJ2-5; 9 bases are a match to TRBD1. V shed 6 bases and J 5 bases; nucleotides not matched to a gene: 7. The CDR3 is 14 residues long. Germline-derived CDR1 and CDR2 are MNHEY and SMNVEV (reference sequence). The CDR3 region has the DNA TGTGCCAGCAGATGGACAGGGGCAGGGGAGACCCAGTACTTC. Translated: CASRWTGAGETQYF.

The chain is built from TRBV5-8 and TRBJ1-5, with D unresolved. CDR1 is SGHTS, CDR2 YDEGEE, per germline. Trimming stripped 1 base from V and 4 bases from J, with 15 bases between. CDR3 length: 16 amino acids. DNA of the CDR3: TGTGCCAGCAGCTTGTCGTTGGGTGGGGTTAATCAGCCCCAGCATTTT. The encoded protein is CASSLSLGGVNQPQHF.

The rearrangement uses TRBV20-1 and TRBJ1-2; no definite D call. Trimming took 6 bases from V and 13 from J, leaving 9 bases between them. Germline V lookup: CDR1 DFQATT, CDR2 SNEGSKA (reference sequence). This CDR3 comprises 8 residues. The CDR3 DNA reads TGCAGTGCCCGGGAATCCACCTTC. Translation: CSARESTF.

This rearrangement joins TRBV11-2 to TRBJ2-3, with D perhaps given as TRBD1 or TRBD2 (6 bases each). V lost 7 bases to trimming and J lost 3 bases, with 17 bases between them. Germline lookup yields CDR1 SGHAT and CDR2 FQNNGV. The CDR3 spans 15 residues. CDR3 in amino acids: CASTRGEVATDTQYF. CDR3 sequence (DNA): TGTGCCAGCACTAGGGGGGAGGTTGCGACAGATACGCAGTATTTT.

The V and J genes are TRBV20-1 and TRBJ1-5, with D hard to call. Germline values: CDR1 DFQATT, CDR2 SNEGSKA (reference sequence). The CDR3 consists of 12 residues. V shed 7 bases and J shed 0 bases, with 7 bases lying between them. The CDR3 reads CSGASSNQPQHF. For the CDR3, the DNA is TGCAGTGGTGCGTCTAGCAATCAGCCCCAGCATTTT.

The rearrangement joins TRBV9 to TRBJ1-6; no clear D. Per the germline V gene, CDR1 is SGDLS and CDR2 is YYNGEE. This CDR3 has 14 amino acids. V was shortened by 0 bases and J by 5 bases, with 6 bases between the two germline ends. The CDR3, as DNA: TGTGCCAGCAGCGTAGAACCGGATAATTCACCCCTCCACTTT. Residues: CASSVEPDNSPLHF.

The chain combines TRBV20-1 with TRBJ2-1; D remains unclear. Per germline, CDR1 DFQATT and CDR2 SNEGSKA (reference sequence). Trimming took off 6 bases at V and 2 bases at J, with 5 bases between the two ends. The CDR3 totals 11 residues. The CDR3 here is CSAGPYNEQFF. The CDR3 DNA is TGCAGTGCCGGACCCTACAATGAGCAGTTCTTC.

This sequence joins TRBV20-1 and TRBJ1-1, with D perhaps TRBD1 (6 bases). The CDR3 spans 12 residues. V was trimmed by 2 bases and J by 10 bases, leaving 14 bases between them. Germline CDR1 reads DFQATT; CDR2 reads SNEGSKA (reference sequence). CDR3 bases: TGCAGTGCTAGACTCAGGGGTTCTTCAGCTTTCTTT. Encoded protein: CSARLRGSSAFF.

V gene TRBV20-1 combines with J gene TRBJ1-1, with 7 bases lining up with TRBD1. J gave up 0 bases and V 2 bases, and 3 bases lay outside the gene matches. The germline gives CDR1 DFQATT, CDR2 SNEGSKA (reference sequence). This CDR3 region has 14 residues. The CDR3 nucleotides are TGCAGTGCTAGAAAGGGACAGATGAACACTGAAGCTTTCTTT. Its protein product is CSARKGQMNTEAFF.

This clonotype was seen a single time. This rearrangement joins TRBV25-1 to TRBJ1-2; D not certain. The CDR3 spans 13 residues. Per germline, CDR1 MGHDK and CDR2 SYGVNS. Deletions cut 2 bases from V and 2 bases from J, with 6 bases between. The CDR3 protein is CASSEHGNYGYTF. CDR3 in DNA: TGTGCCAGCAGTGAACACGGGAACTATGGCTACACCTTC.

V is TRBV9 and J is TRBJ1-4, with D tentatively TRBD1 (5 bases). Per the germline V gene, CDR1 is SGDLS and CDR2 is YYNGEE. Between the trimmed V and J ends, which lost 4 bases and 5 bases, there was a span of 15 bases. The CDR3 runs 15 residues. For the CDR3, the DNA is TGTGCCAGCAGCCCCCGGGGCGGACGGAATGAAAAACTGTTTTTT. It yields the protein CASSPRGGRNEKLFF.

V gene TRBV19 combines with J gene TRBJ2-4; 14 bases are a match to TRBD2. The CDR3 is 19 residues long. Germline V lookup: CDR1 LNHDA, CDR2 SQIVND (reference sequence). After removal of 5 bases from V and 2 bases from J, the junction contained 11 bases not matched to a gene. For the CDR3, the DNA is TGTGCCAGTAGTGTGAGGGGGACTAGCGGGGGTCGGACCAAAAACATTCAGTACTTC. Translating it yields CASSVRGTSGGRTKNIQYF.

This sequence joins TRBV9 and TRBJ1-2, with D possibly matching TRBD1 (5 bases). The CDR3 spans 15 residues. Germline lookup yields CDR1 SGDLS and CDR2 YYNGEE. Between the trimmed V and J ends, which lost 3 bases and 2 bases, there was a span of 14 bases. CDR3 residues: CASSAPKTENYGYTF. CDR3 nucleotides: TGTGCCAGCAGCGCCCCTAAGACAGAGAACTATGGCTACACCTTC.

This chain joins TRBV20-1 and TRBJ2-5; no firm D call. In germline, CDR1 is DFQATT, CDR2 SNEGSKA (reference sequence). The CDR3 is 11 residues long. V was trimmed by 0 bases and J by 5 bases, leaving 4 bases between them. CDR3 coding DNA: TGCAGTGCTAGAGAATGGGAGACCCAGTACTTC. Translation gives CSAREWETQYF.

The chain couples TRBV20-1 to TRBJ1-6; the D is unclear. CDR1 DFQATT and CDR2 SNEGSKA come from the germline V gene (reference sequence). The length of the CDR3 is 10 residues. Between the trimmed V and J ends, which lost 3 bases and 12 bases, there was a span of 6 bases. The CDR3 nucleotides are TGCAGTGCTAGTCGGGGACCCCTCCACTTT. Its translation: CSASRGPLHF.

A single count supports this clonotype. This chain uses TRBV4-3 with TRBJ2-6; D may match TRBD1 or TRBD2 (6 bases each). The CDR3 has 16 amino acids. Germline values: CDR1 LGHNA, CDR2 YSLEER. V shed 0 bases and J shed 4 bases, with 10 bases lying between them. DNA for the CDR3: TGCGCCAGCAGCCAAGAATCGGGGGCCGGGGCCAACGTCCTGACTTTC. This encodes CASSQESGAGANVLTF.

CDR3 bases: TGTGCCAGCAGCTTTGGACTACAAAGTTTCCCCCAGTACTTC. It specifies CASSFGLQSFPQYF. The J gene is TRBJ2-5, the V gene TRBV7-2; the D gene is possibly TRBD2 (6 bases). Trimming shortened V by 3 bases and J by 9 bases, and 17 bases separated the two germline ends. Germline CDR1 SGHTA, CDR2 FQGNSA. The length of the CDR3 is 14 residues.

The rearrangement uses TRBV20-1 and TRBJ2-3; D may be TRBD2 (5 bases). This CDR3 has 16 amino acids. From germline, CDR1 is DFQATT and CDR2 SNEGSKA (reference sequence). With 3 bases removed from V and 1 base from J, the gap between germline ends came to 17 bases. The CDR3 spells CSASRRRRRGTDTQYF. CDR3 DNA sequence: TGCAGTGCTAGCCGACGTCGCCGGCGGGGCACAGATACGCAGTATTTT.